In its sample, the clone carrying this T cell receptor (beta chain) was seen many times. The data stem from a study of read filtering for tumor transcriptome and immune sequencing. The library was built from roughly 400 ng RNA with molecular barcoded adaptors for alpha/delta and beta/gamma chains. TCRdb analysed the reads with MiXCR anew, one entry per CDR3 protein. The table includes 75,000 to 95,000 distinct CDR3 sequences, 20% to 25% detected once. V was pared by 6 bases and J by 0 bases, with 9 bases between. The CDR3 length is 13 residues. Germline V gene sequence: CDR1 MDHEN, CDR2 SYDVKM. The sequence derives from a donor older than 35 with multiple myeloma. Input material: a population of CD138-negative cells sorted from bone marrow. The chain couples TRBV28 to TRBJ2-7; no clear D gene. CDR3 DNA: TGTGCCAGCAGGGCCTCAGGCTCCTACGAGCAGTACTTC. Its protein is CASRASGSYEQYF.